The clone carrying this TCR beta chain was observed at least ten times. In the original workflow: Samples contained a median of approximately 100,000 TCRs, with a range of roughly 23,224 to 700,000. MiXCR was run by TCRdb on the RACE reads, yielding one entry per CDR3 protein. The V and J calls shown here were made by TCRdb, not taken from the authors' results. The sample has more than 80,000 distinct CDR3 sequences; around 9.3% are singletons. Germline V CDR1 and CDR2: ENHRY, SYGVKD. The CDR3 has 12 amino acids. Germline trimming cut 8 bases from V and 2 bases from J; bases unmatched to any gene: 3. The data derive from a study of human T cells and chemical hapten exposure. Indicated time point: patch test 2, 6 weeks after DPC sensitization. Treatment here: therapeutic diphenylcyclopropenone sensitization with weekly scalp DPC. The drawing of blood occurred before each patch test was applied.

This chain connects TRBV10-3 to TRBJ2-7, with 7 positions matching TRBD2. This clonotype was obtained from a woman aged 45-59 years with alopecia areata. Some clones in this sample may be carry-over from other donors' samples. Sequencing was performed on whole blood, taken in connection with sensitization to the hapten diphenylcyclopropenone (DPC). The CDR3, as DNA: TGTGCCATCGGGAGGGTTACCTACGAGCAGTACTTC. It encodes CAIGRVTYEQYF.